Listed below are T cell receptor beta chains from one sample, sequenced in a study of blood T cells in healthy people across ages. One entry per CDR3 protein results from TCRdb running MiXCR on the 5' RACE reads. This table has 650,000 to 800,000 distinct CDR3 sequences, around 52% appearing once. The sequenced material came from blood. These receptors all stem from a woman of 80 years or more in good health. Both conserved end residues are part of each CDR3. A D gene is named only where the DNA matches it firmly. Only part of the rows carry a size: once, few, many, or a class if the clone is expanded.

CASSPNIASTDTQYF	TGTGCCAGCTCACCTAACATAGCTAGCACAGATACGCAGTATTTT	TRBJ2-3	many	-	TRBV18
CASSGTVPGQYNEQFF	TGTGCCAGCAGTGGAACGGTCCCGGGACAGTATAATGAGCAGTTCTTC	TRBJ2-1	many	TRBD1	TRBV12-3/TRBV12-4
CASSVRQGTDTQYF	TGCGCCAGCAGCGTCCGACAGGGAACAGATACGCAGTATTTT	TRBJ2-3	many	TRBD1	TRBV12-3/TRBV12-4
CASSFTGTPNTEAFF	TGCGCCAGCAGCTTCACCGGGACACCTAACACTGAAGCTTTCTTT	TRBJ1-1	few	-	TRBV5-1
CASSLVRGSETQYF	TGTGCCAGCAGCTTAGTTCGGGGGAGTGAGACCCAGTACTTC	TRBJ2-5	many	-	TRBV7-8
CASSFAGTQYF	TGTGCCAGCAGTTTTGCCGGGACCCAGTACTTC	TRBJ2-5	few	-	TRBV28
CASSPREGTASYNEQFF	TGTGCCAGCTCACCACGAGAGGGGACCGCGTCCTACAATGAGCAGTTCTTC	TRBJ2-1	many	-	TRBV18
CASSDAGGYTF	TGTGCCAGCAGTGATGCAGGTGGCTACACCTTC	TRBJ1-2	-	-	TRBV25-1
CASSVPRGGTDGGDQPQHF	TGTGCCAGCAGCGTTCCAAGGGGGGGCACAGACGGTGGGGATCAGCCCCAGCATTTT	TRBJ1-5	-	-	TRBV9
CASSKKQGAVGSETQYF	TGTGCCAGCAGTAAAAAACAGGGGGCGGTGGGTTCGGAGACCCAGTACTTC	TRBJ2-5	few	TRBD1	TRBV6-1
CASSLAPSGGPYNEQFF	TGTGCCAGCAGCTTAGCGCCTAGCGGGGGGCCTTACAATGAGCAGTTCTTC	TRBJ2-1	few	TRBD2	TRBV7-2
CAIRDPGGGYGYTF	TGTGCCATCAGGGACCCCGGGGGCGGCTATGGCTACACCTTC	TRBJ1-2	-	-	TRBV10-3
CASRDPTGTHYEQYF	TGTGCCAGCAGGGACCCGACCGGGACACACTACGAGCAGTACTTC	TRBJ2-7	few	-	TRBV28
CSARTGPAAYYNEQFF	TGCAGTGCTAGAACAGGACCCGCGGCCTACTACAATGAGCAGTTCTTC	TRBJ2-1	-	-	TRBV20-1
CASSRGQPHPYNEQFF	TGTGCCAGTAGTAGGGGACAGCCTCACCCTTACAATGAGCAGTTCTTC	TRBJ2-1	-	TRBD1	TRBV19
CSARVLGGLDRDTQYF	TGCAGTGCTAGAGTTCTTGGGGGACTCGACAGAGATACGCAGTATTTT	TRBJ2-3	many	-	TRBV20-1
CASSRQPFGETQYF	TGTGCCAGCAGCCGACAGCCCTTTGGGGAGACCCAGTACTTC	TRBJ2-5	-	-	TRBV12-3/TRBV12-4
CAGSLQGAGSPLHF	TGTGCCGGCAGTTTACAGGGGGCAGGATCACCCCTCCACTTT	TRBJ1-6	-	TRBD1	TRBV12-3/TRBV12-4
CSVVHPNYGYTF	TGCAGCGTTGTTCACCCTAACTATGGCTACACCTTC	TRBJ1-2	-	-	TRBV29-1
CSASNRGQGNTEAFF	TGCAGTGCTAGTAACAGGGGGCAGGGGAACACTGAAGCTTTCTTT	TRBJ1-1	few	TRBD1	TRBV20-1
CSAEAGREQYF	TGCAGCGCGGAGGCCGGAAGGGAGCAGTACTTC	TRBJ2-7	-	-	TRBV29-1
CASSRAGHYSEAFF	TGTGCCAGCAGTAGAGCGGGACATTACTCTGAAGCTTTCTTT	TRBJ1-1	-	-	TRBV14
CASSIFGGAYEQYF	TGTGCCAGTAGTATCTTCGGAGGGGCCTACGAGCAGTACTTC	TRBJ2-7	-	-	TRBV19
CASSLKRDGAGELFF	TGTGCCAGCAGCTTAAAACGGGATGGCGCCGGGGAGCTGTTTTTT	TRBJ2-2	-	-	TRBV7-2
CATSDSARNSYEQYF	TGTGCCACCAGTGATAGTGCCAGAAACTCCTACGAGCAGTACTTC	TRBJ2-7	many	-	TRBV24-1
CASSLLGPLNTGELFF	TGTGCCAGCAGCCTTCTTGGGCCTTTGAACACCGGGGAGCTGTTTTTT	TRBJ2-2	few	-	TRBV7-3
CSVAGTGVGNQPQHF	TGCAGCGTTGCCGGGACAGGGGTTGGCAACCAGCCCCAGCATTTT	TRBJ1-5	-	TRBD1	TRBV29-1
CASSVEDLQGYTEAFF	TGTGCCAGCAGCGTAGAGGATTTACAGGGGTACACTGAAGCTTTCTTT	TRBJ1-1	-	TRBD1	TRBV9
CASSLVSGGSGADTQYF	TGTGCCAGCAGCTTGGTCTCGGGCGGGAGTGGCGCAGATACGCAGTATTTT	TRBJ2-3	-	TRBD2	TRBV11-2
CSVEPTWTVQETQYF	TGCAGCGTTGAACCGACCTGGACAGTCCAAGAGACCCAGTACTTC	TRBJ2-5	-	-	TRBV29-1
CASSYSGVTDTQYF	TGTGCCAGCAGTTATAGCGGGGTTACAGATACGCAGTATTTT	TRBJ2-3	many	TRBD2	TRBV7-9
CASSLDNNYGYTF	TGCGCCAGCAGCTTGGACAACAACTATGGCTACACCTTC	TRBJ1-2	many	-	TRBV7-2
CASSFKRTSGSIYNEQYF	TGTGCCAGCAGTTTTAAACGGACTAGCGGGAGTATATACAATGAGCAGTACTTC	TRBJ2-7	-	TRBD2	TRBV27
CSARNGNTIYF	TGCAGTGCTAGGAATGGAAACACCATATATTTT	TRBJ1-3	-	-	TRBV20-1
CSARDGLASETQYF	TGCAGTGCTAGAGATGGACTAGCGTCAGAGACCCAGTACTTC	TRBJ2-5	-	TRBD2	TRBV20-1
CASSLGSSGNTIYF	TGCGCCAGCAGCTTGGGCAGCTCTGGAAACACCATATATTTT	TRBJ1-3	few	-	TRBV5-1
CSASWSSGSLEQYF	TGCAGTGCTAGTTGGTCTAGCGGGAGCCTCGAGCAGTACTTC	TRBJ2-7	-	TRBD2	TRBV20-1
CASSVAEFPVGPETQYF	TGTGCCAGCAGCGTAGCCGAATTTCCCGTTGGTCCAGAGACCCAGTACTTC	TRBJ2-5	many	-	TRBV9
CAAGGGDTQYF	TGTGCCGCAGGGGGCGGTGATACGCAGTATTTT	TRBJ2-3	many	TRBD1	TRBV10-3
CASSRGNTDTQYF	TGTGCCAGCAGTAGGGGGAACACAGATACGCAGTATTTT	TRBJ2-3	many	-	TRBV2
CAISERTRGNEQFF	TGTGCCATCAGTGAGCGGACAAGGGGAAATGAGCAGTTCTTC	TRBJ2-1	-	-	TRBV10-3
CASSLFGQGSGYTF	TGCGCCAGCAGCTTGTTCGGACAGGGGAGCGGCTACACCTTC	TRBJ1-2	-	TRBD1	TRBV5-1